Shown below are 2 T cell receptor beta chains from a single sample sequenced in a study of T cell changes during pregnancy in multiple sclerosis. Profiling relied on immunoSEQ multiplex PCR, and the TCRdb table lists in-frame clones only, not all of them. This table has roughly 38,000 clones, around 90% appearing once. The sample in question was CD4+ T cells from peripheral blood mononuclear cells, obtained in the second trimester of pregnancy. These receptors all stem from a female donor in good health, enrolled as a control in a pregnancy study.

This sequence joins TRBV6-1 and TRBJ2-7; D gene uncertain. Germline V gene lookup returns CDR1 MNHNS and CDR2 SASEGT. V was shortened by 6 bases and J by 3 bases, with 9 bases between the two germline ends. CDR3 length: 12 residues. The CDR3 DNA follows: TGTGCCAGCAGCGATACAGTCTACGAGCAGTACTTC. It yields the protein CASSDTVYEQYF.

This sequence joins TRBV4-3 and TRBJ2-1, with 7 nucleotides matching TRBD2. Germline V lookup: CDR1 LGHNA, CDR2 YSLEER. The CDR3 runs 15 residues. Trimming cost V 1 base and J 1 base; bases outside gene matches: 1. The chain's CDR3 is CASSQVGGSYNEQFF. The CDR3 DNA follows: TGCGCCAGCAGCCAAGTGGGGGGGTCCTACAATGAGCAGTTCTTC.